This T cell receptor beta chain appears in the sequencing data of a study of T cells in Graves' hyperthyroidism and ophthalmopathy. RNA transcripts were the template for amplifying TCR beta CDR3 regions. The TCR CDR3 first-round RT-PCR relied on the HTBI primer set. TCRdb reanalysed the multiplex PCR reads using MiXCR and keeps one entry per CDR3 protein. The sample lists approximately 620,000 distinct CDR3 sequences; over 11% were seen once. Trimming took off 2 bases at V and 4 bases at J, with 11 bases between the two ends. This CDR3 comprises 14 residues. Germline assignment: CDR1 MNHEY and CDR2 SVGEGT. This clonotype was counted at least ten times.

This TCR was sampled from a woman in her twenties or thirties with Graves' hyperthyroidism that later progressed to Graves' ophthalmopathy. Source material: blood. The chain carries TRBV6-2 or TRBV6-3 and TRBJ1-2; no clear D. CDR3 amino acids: CASSYADSRYGYTF. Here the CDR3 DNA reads TGTGCCAGCAGTTACGCCGACTCGCGCTATGGCTACACCTTC.